A single sample gave rise to the 15 T cell receptor beta chains below, sequenced in a study of T cell responses to AZD1222 COVID-19 vaccine. Profiled with immunoSEQ multiplex PCR; TCRdb holds only in-frame clones, not every one. The sample lists about 73,000 clones; approximately 87% were seen once. The source was peripheral blood, collected 28 days after the second AZD1222 dose. Every receptor here comes from an adult who received the AZD1222 COVID-19 vaccine.

CDR3 sequence (DNA): TGTGCCAGCAGTAACACCGGGGAGCTGTTTTTT. Its protein product is CASSNTGELFF. The chain combines TRBV12-3 or TRBV12-4 with TRBJ2-2; no firm D call. The V gene lost 5 bases and the J gene lost 2 bases, with 0 bases spanning the gap. The CDR3 contains 11 residues.

The chain couples TRBV4-3 to TRBJ1-6; tentative D call: TRBD1 (5 bases). V lost 0 bases, J lost 5 bases, and 11 bases lay in between. Germline V gives CDR1 LGHNA, CDR2 YSLEER. The CDR3 extends over 16 amino acids. CDR3 protein: CASSQEGHRHNSPLHF. CDR3 sequence (DNA): TGCGCCAGCAGCCAAGAGGGTCACAGGCATAATTCACCCCTCCACTTT.

This rearrangement joins TRBV5-6 to TRBJ1-4; a possible D gene is TRBD1 (5 bases). Trimming took off 6 bases at V and 7 bases at J, with 19 bases between the two ends. CDR1 and CDR2 from the germline V gene are SGHDT and YYEEEE. The CDR3 is made up of 15 amino acids. The CDR3 nucleotides read TGTGCCAGCAACCAATGGGGGATCAGGCGTGAAAAACTGTTTTTT. Translating it yields CASNQWGIRREKLFF.

V gene TRBV5-5 combines with J gene TRBJ2-7; D unresolved. Germline V gives CDR1 SGHKS, CDR2 YYEKEE (reference sequence). Between the trimmed V and J ends, which lost 5 bases and 4 bases, there was a span of 10 bases. The CDR3 sequence is 12 residues long. This CDR3 reads CASSLTTYEQYF. The CDR3 DNA sequence: TGTGCCAGCAGTTTGACGACATACGAGCAGTACTTC.

The V and J genes are TRBV7-3 and TRBJ1-1; perhaps TRBD1 as D (5 bases). The CDR3 is made up of 13 amino acids. The V gene's germline CDR1 is SGHTA and CDR2 FQGTGA. V lost 4 bases and J 1 base, leaving 7 bases between the germline ends. The CDR3 DNA sequence: TGTGCCAGCAGCTCGGGGGGGAACACTGAAGCTTTCTTT. This gives the protein CASSSGGNTEAFF.

The genes are TRBV9 and TRBJ2-3; D call uncertain. The CDR3 extends over 15 amino acids. Per the germline V gene, CDR1 is SGDLS and CDR2 is YYNGEE. Trimming removed 0 bases from V and 0 bases from J, with 8 bases in between. The CDR3 DNA is TGTGCCAGCAGCGTAGGTGGGGATAGCACAGATACGCAGTATTTT. This translates into CASSVGGDSTDTQYF.

This clone was observed a single time. V gene TRBV5-6 combines with J gene TRBJ1-3, with 7 bases matching TRBD1. The CDR3 has 17 residues. Looked up from germline, CDR1 is SGHDT and CDR2 is YYEEEE. V was clipped by 2 bases and J by 0 bases; unmatched bases: 8. The CDR3 loop reads CASSLLDRPTSGNTIYF. The CDR3 nucleotides are TGTGCCAGCAGCTTACTGGACAGGCCAACCTCTGGAAACACCATATATTTT.

The gene calls are TRBV30 and TRBJ1-5, with 7 bases aligning to TRBD1. The CDR3 contains 14 residues. Germline V gene sequence: CDR1 GTSNPN, CDR2 SVGIG (reference sequence). The J segment lost 6 bases and the V segment lost 3 bases, leaving 8 bases of the junction unmatched. The CDR3 coding sequence is TGTGCCTGGAGCCGGAGGCAGGGGGGTCAGCCCCAGCATTTT. It is translated as CAWSRRQGGQPQHF.

This rearrangement joins TRBV7-9 to TRBJ1-4, with D possibly TRBD1 on 5 matching bases. Germline CDR1 reads SEHNR; CDR2 reads FQNEAQ (reference sequence). This CDR3 has 13 amino acids. Trimming left V 5 bases short and J 8 bases short, with 12 bases between. The DNA for the CDR3 is TGTGCCAGCAGCCAAGGACACGGCGAAAAACTGTTTTTT. It is translated as CASSQGHGEKLFF.

The V call is TRBV7-9, the J call TRBJ1-1, with TRBD1 matching over 7 bases. The CDR3 is made up of 15 amino acids. V lost 2 bases to trimming and J lost 4 bases; unmatched junction nucleotides: 7. The germline CDR1 and CDR2 sequences are SEHNR and FQNEAQ (reference sequence). CDR3 region: CASSLMGTVGTEAFF. CDR3 coding DNA: TGTGCCAGCAGCTTAATGGGGACAGTGGGCACTGAAGCTTTCTTT.

V and J are TRBV5-1 and TRBJ1-5, with a weak D call TRBD1 (5 bases). From germline, CDR1 is SGHRS and CDR2 YFSETQ. The ends were cut back, 0 bases at V and 7 bases at J, with 14 bases in the middle. This CDR3 is 15 amino acids long. The CDR3 DNA reads as TGCGCCAGCAGCTTGGCCGGGGGGGGGTCCCAGCCCCAGCATTTT. Its translation: CASSLAGGGSQPQHF.

This rearrangement joins TRBV19 to TRBJ1-5; tentative D call: TRBD1 (5 bases). Germline loops: CDR1 LNHDA, CDR2 SQIVND (reference sequence). Deletions cut 3 bases from V and 6 bases from J, with 9 bases between. The CDR3 loop spans 13 amino acids. The CDR3 loop is CASSMGTGQPQHF. CDR3 nucleotide sequence: TGTGCCAGTAGTATGGGGACGGGTCAGCCCCAGCATTTT.

To note about this clone: The germline gene is not matched at one end of the junction; a read error may be the cause. The chain couples TRBV7-9 to TRBJ1-2, with a tentative D call TRBD1 (5 bases). This CDR3 comprises 11 residues. Germline CDR1 is SEHNR and CDR2 is FQNEAQ (reference sequence). CDR3 loop: CASSLKWGSSF. Here the CDR3 DNA reads TGTGCCAGCAGCTTAAAGTGGGGGAGCAGCTTC.

The rearrangement links TRBV10-3 to TRBJ2-5, with TRBD2 identical over 12 bases. Trimming took 4 bases from V and 4 from J; bases not matched to a gene: 7. The CDR3 length is 16 residues. Germline lookup yields CDR1 ENHRY and CDR2 SYGVKD. The CDR3 DNA reads TGTGCCATCAGTGGGTCACTAGCGGGGGGAGGAGAGACCCAGTACTTC. It yields the protein CAISGSLAGGGETQYF.

CDR3 sequence (DNA): TGTGCCAGCAGTGGGGGGGCCAAGTACAATGAGCAGTTCTTC. It encodes CASSGGAKYNEQFF. The chain links TRBV2 to TRBJ2-1; D may correspond to TRBD1 or TRBD2 (6 bases each). V lost 4 bases and J 4 bases, leaving 11 bases between the germline ends. The V gene's germline CDR1 is SNHLY and CDR2 FYNNEI. This CDR3 contains 14 residues. Looking up the rest from reference TRBV2 and TRBJ2-1 gives the full variable domain: EPEVTQTPSHQVTQMGQEVILRCVPISNHLYFYWYRQILGQKVEFLVSFYNNEISEKSEIFDDQFSVERPDGSNFTLKIRSTKLEDSAMYFCASSGGAKYNEQFFGPGTRLTVL.